These 18 T cell receptor beta chains originate from one sample sequenced in a study of T cells after yellow fever vaccination. TCRdb re-derived calls from the 5' RACE reads in MiXCR, one entry per CDR3 protein. The sample contains under 250,000 distinct CDR3 sequences, 6.9% of which appear only once. The source was CD4+ T cells sorted from PBMCs, collected 15 days after the yellow fever booster vaccination. All receptors come from a man aged 25 to 40 who received the YFV17D yellow fever vaccine.

This clonotype appeared a few times. The rearrangement uses TRBV7-2 and TRBJ2-7; D tentatively fits TRBD1 or TRBD2 (5 bases each). The CDR3 has 15 residues. Trimming shortened V by 1 base and J by 2 bases, and 12 bases separated the two germline ends. Germline CDR1 is SGHTA and CDR2 is FQGNSA. This CDR3 is CASSLEWGLAYEQYF. In DNA, the CDR3 is TGTGCCAGCAGCTTAGAGTGGGGGTTGGCCTACGAGCAGTACTTC.

This clonotype was counted ten times or more. The CDR3 spells CASPGLAEHNEQFF. Written as DNA, the CDR3 is TGTGCCAGTCCGGGACTAGCGGAACACAATGAGCAGTTCTTC. The genes are TRBV6-5 and TRBJ2-1; 11 bases are shared with TRBD2. Germline assignment: CDR1 MNHEY and CDR2 SVGAGI. The CDR3 contains 14 residues. With V trimmed by 9 bases and J by 5 bases, 6 bases remained unmatched.

This chain links TRBV27 with TRBJ2-5; D remains unclear. V was clipped by 2 bases and J by 2 bases, with 12 bases between them. The CDR3 length is 15 residues. CDR1 MNHEY and CDR2 SMNVEV come from the germline V gene (reference sequence). CDR3 sequence: CASSLARTVQETQYF. In DNA form, the CDR3 reads TGTGCCAGCAGTTTAGCTAGGACGGTTCAAGAGACCCAGTACTTC.

Only a few counts were recorded for this clonotype. V gene TRBV12-3 or TRBV12-4 combines with J gene TRBJ2-5, with D perhaps TRBD2 (7 bases). The CDR3 contains 13 residues. Trimming took 11 bases from V and 4 from J, leaving 17 bases between them. CDR3 coding DNA: TGTGCCTCGGGGGGTACAGGGCGAGAGACCCAGTACTTC. Its translation is CASGGTGRETQYF.

This clonotype was picked up one time. The chain couples TRBV12-3 or TRBV12-4 to TRBJ2-7, with D perhaps TRBD1 (6 bases). The CDR3 sequence is 14 residues long. V was pared by 6 bases and J by 3 bases, with 15 bases between. CDR3 amino acids: CASSLTGLDYEQYF. CDR3 nucleotides: TGTGCCAGCAGCCTAACAGGGCTAGACTACGAGCAGTACTTC.

This clonotype was recorded at least ten times. The gene calls are TRBV5-5 and TRBJ2-2; 10 positions match TRBD2. After removal of 2 bases from V and 6 bases from J, the junction contained 7 bases not matched to a gene. The CDR3 sequence is 16 residues long. Looked up from germline, CDR1 is SGHKS and CDR2 is YYEKEE (reference sequence). Written as DNA, the CDR3 is TGTGCCAGCAGCTTACTTAGCGGGAGGTCTGCCGGGGAGCTGTTTTTT. This encodes CASSLLSGRSAGELFF.

The rearrangement joins TRBV5-1 to TRBJ1-4, with TRBD1 as a possible D gene (5 bases). The germline CDR1 and CDR2 sequences are SGHRS and YFSETQ. CDR3 length: 15 residues. With 3 bases removed from V and 2 bases from J, the gap between germline ends came to 11 bases. The CDR3 spells CASSWGGTTNEKLFF. The CDR3, as DNA: TGCGCCAGCAGCTGGGGAGGGACTACTAATGAAAAACTGTTTTTT.

V and J are TRBV12-3 or TRBV12-4 and TRBJ1-1; the match to TRBD1 covers 11 bases. The CDR3 loop spans 15 amino acids. V lost 6 bases and J lost 7; bases outside the gene matches: 10. This CDR3 is CASRLWDRGGSEAFF. CDR3 coding DNA: TGTGCCAGCAGGTTGTGGGACAGGGGGGGAAGTGAAGCTTTCTTT.

V gene TRBV7-2 combines with J gene TRBJ2-2; no reliable D call. The germline V gene encodes CDR1 SGHTA and CDR2 FQGNSA. The CDR3 has 14 residues. Trimming left V 5 bases short and J 4 bases short, with 11 bases between. In nucleotides, the CDR3 is TGTGCCAGCAGCGCCTTAATAATCACCGGGGAGCTGTTTTTT. Encoded protein: CASSALIITGELFF.

V gene TRBV15 combines with J gene TRBJ1-2; D is unclear. V dropped 0 bases and J dropped 0 bases, with 11 bases sitting between them. This CDR3 has 16 amino acids. Per the germline V gene, CDR1 is LNHNV and CDR2 is YYDKDF (reference sequence). CDR3 in amino acids: CATSRDGESPNYGYTF. Written as DNA, the CDR3 is TGTGCCACCAGCAGAGATGGGGAGAGTCCTAACTATGGCTACACCTTC. Full variable domain (remainder filled in from reference TRBV15 and TRBJ1-2): DAMVIQNPRYQVTQFGKPVTLSCSQTLNHNVMYWYQQKSSQAPKLLFHYYDKDFNNEADTPDNFQSRRPNTSFCFLDIRSPGLGDTAMYLCATSRDGESPNYGYTFGSGTRLTVV.

This clonotype was seen many times. The genes are TRBV20-1 and TRBJ2-7; D is unclear. V was trimmed by 0 bases and J by 3 bases, leaving 12 bases between them. Per the germline V gene, CDR1 is DFQATT and CDR2 is SNEGSKA (reference sequence). CDR3 length: 14 residues. CDR3 region: CSARDERRIYEQYF. The CDR3 coding sequence is TGCAGTGCTAGAGACGAAAGAAGAATCTACGAGCAGTACTTC.

The sample holds a few counts of this clonotype. The genes are TRBV6-5 and TRBJ2-1, with a weak D call TRBD2 (6 bases). Trimming left V 5 bases short and J 0 bases short, with 14 bases between. The germline gives CDR1 MNHEY, CDR2 SVGAGI. This CDR3 region has 16 residues. DNA for the CDR3: TGTGCCAGCAGTCACTTCGGGACTGGCTCCTACAATGAGCAGTTCTTC. It is translated as CASSHFGTGSYNEQFF.

This clonotype was observed a handful of times. V and J are TRBV12-3 or TRBV12-4 and TRBJ2-7; D is unclear. The length of the CDR3 is 16 residues. V was clipped by 5 bases and J by 0 bases, with 17 bases between them. The CDR3 region is CASSTTHTIPSYEQYF. As DNA, the CDR3 is TGTGCCAGCAGTACCACCCACACGATCCCCTCCTACGAGCAGTACTTC.

This clonotype showed up just a few times. The rearrangement joins TRBV7-9 to TRBJ1-1; 11 nucleotides agree with TRBD1. The V and J ends lost 0 bases and 3 bases, in that order; junction bases with no gene match: 6. Germline loops: CDR1 SEHNR, CDR2 FQNEAQ (reference sequence). The length of the CDR3 is 17 residues. This CDR3 reads CASSLARTGGVDTEAFF. The CDR3 region has the DNA TGTGCCAGCAGCTTAGCTAGGACAGGGGGCGTGGACACTGAAGCTTTCTTT. Complete variable domain (other parts from reference TRBV7-9 and TRBJ1-1): DTGVSQNPRHKITKRGQNVTFRCDPISEHNRLYWYRQTLGQGPEFLTYFQNEAQLEKSRLLSDRFSAERPKGSFSTLEIQRTEQGDSAMYLCASSLARTGGVDTEAFFGQGTRLTVV.

This clonotype was recorded many times. The chain has TRBV9 and TRBJ2-5; D gene uncertain. The CDR3 totals 12 residues. Germline lookup yields CDR1 SGDLS and CDR2 YYNGEE. Trimming pared 3 bases from V and 2 bases from J, leaving 5 bases between. CDR3 residues: CASSGNQETQYF. The CDR3 DNA sequence: TGTGCCAGCAGCGGTAATCAAGAGACCCAGTACTTC.

This rearrangement joins TRBV20-1 to TRBJ2-1, with a tentative D call TRBD2 (5 bases). Germline V gene lookup returns CDR1 DFQATT and CDR2 SNEGSKA (reference sequence). V was clipped by 5 bases and J by 6 bases, with 17 bases between them. The CDR3 sequence is 14 residues long. For the CDR3, the DNA is TGCAGTGCTCGCGTCGGGCTAGCAGTCAATGAGCAGTTCTTC. Its translation: CSARVGLAVNEQFF.

V and J are TRBV7-9 and TRBJ2-1, with TRBD2 identical over 9 bases. The CDR3 is 15 amino acids. The V gene end was trimmed by 0 bases and the J gene end by 9 bases; junction bases not matched to a gene: 6. Germline V gene sequence: CDR1 SEHNR, CDR2 FQNEAQ (reference sequence). The CDR3 DNA reads TGTGCCAGCAGCTTAGCGCAGGGACTAGCTGGTGAGCAGTTCTTC. This codes for CASSLAQGLAGEQFF.

There are many counts of this clonotype. V is TRBV12-3 or TRBV12-4 and J is TRBJ1-1; D not certain. V was pared by 5 bases and J by 4 bases, with 14 bases between. The CDR3 spans 14 residues. Here the CDR3 reads CASSARLKGTEAFF. CDR3 in DNA: TGTGCCAGCAGTGCGAGGTTAAAGGGCACTGAAGCTTTCTTT.